This TCR beta chain derives from a study of cytomegalovirus exposure and HLA in healthy donors. With 60 Vbeta and 13 Jbeta primers, the PCR was carried out. Sequencing used immunoSEQ multiplex PCR; TCRdb keeps in-frame clones, though not all of them. Altogether roughly 120,000 clones are present, 81% being singletons, with the ten largest covering less than 2.5%. Germline CDR1 is MDHEN and CDR2 is SYDVKM. Trimming removed 7 bases at V and 1 base at J, with 5 bases between. The CDR3 contains 11 residues. This clonotype was obtained from a middle-aged woman in good health and CMV-seronegative. V usage is TRBV28 and J usage is TRBJ2-7; D gene uncertain. The sequenced material came from PBMCs. For the CDR3, the DNA is TGTGCCAGCACCCTTTCCTACGAGCAGTACTTC. Translation gives CASTLSYEQYF.